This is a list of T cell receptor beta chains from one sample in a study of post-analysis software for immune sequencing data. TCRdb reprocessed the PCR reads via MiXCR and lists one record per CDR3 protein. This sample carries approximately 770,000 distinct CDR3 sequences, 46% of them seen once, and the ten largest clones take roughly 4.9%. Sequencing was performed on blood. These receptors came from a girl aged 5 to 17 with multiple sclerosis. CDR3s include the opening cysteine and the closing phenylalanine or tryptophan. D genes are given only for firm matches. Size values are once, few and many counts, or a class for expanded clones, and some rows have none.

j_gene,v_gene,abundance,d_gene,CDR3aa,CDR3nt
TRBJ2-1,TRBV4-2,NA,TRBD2,CASSREGAGESYNEQFF,TGTGCCAGCAGCCGCGAAGGAGCGGGAGAGTCCTACAATGAGCAGTTCTTC
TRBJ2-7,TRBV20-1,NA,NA,CSAKQRGAATSYEQYF,TGCAGTGCTAAACAGAGGGGAGCGGCCACATCCTACGAGCAGTACTTC
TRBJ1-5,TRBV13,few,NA,CASSLGGTTQHF,TGTGCCAGCAGCTTAGGGGGGACGACCCAGCATTTT
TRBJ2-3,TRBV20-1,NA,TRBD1,CSARKIGQGADTQYF,TGCAGTGCTAGGAAGATAGGACAGGGGGCAGATACGCAGTATTTT
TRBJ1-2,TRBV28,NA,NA,CACRTGPSGGYTF,TGTGCCTGCCGAACGGGGCCCTCGGGTGGCTACACCTTC
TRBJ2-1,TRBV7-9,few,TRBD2,CASSGSGRGSYNEQFF,TGTGCCAGCAGCGGCAGCGGGAGGGGTTCCTACAATGAGCAGTTCTTC
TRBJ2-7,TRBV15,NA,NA,CATSRGGAPPSYNEQYF,TGTGCCACCAGCAGAGGAGGGGCGCCCCCCTCCTACAATGAGCAGTACTTC
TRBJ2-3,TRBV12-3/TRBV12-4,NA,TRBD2,CASRTGGTQYF,TGTGCCAGCAGGACGGGGGGTACGCAGTATTTT
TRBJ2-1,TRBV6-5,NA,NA,CASSPGIYNEQFF,TGTGCCAGCAGCCCCGGGATCTACAATGAGCAGTTCTTC
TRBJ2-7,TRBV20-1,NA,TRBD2,CSARAAPGTGLAGRSREQYF,TGCAGTGCTAGAGCCGCGCCCGGGACGGGACTAGCGGGAAGATCGAGGGAGCAGTACTTC
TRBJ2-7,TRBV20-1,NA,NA,CSPLGGNHEQYF,TGCAGTCCCTTGGGCGGGAACCACGAGCAGTACTTC
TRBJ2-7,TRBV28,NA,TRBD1,CASSFWTGKGEQYF,TGTGCCAGCAGTTTCTGGACAGGGAAAGGGGAGCAGTACTTC
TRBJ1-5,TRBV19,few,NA,CASSRGFSNQPQHF,TGTGCCAGTAGTAGAGGGTTTAGCAATCAGCCCCAGCATTTT
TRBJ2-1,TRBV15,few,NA,CATSREGTDYNEQFF,TGTGCCACCAGCAGAGAAGGGACTGACTACAATGAGCAGTTCTTC
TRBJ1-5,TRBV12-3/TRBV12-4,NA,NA,CASRSGTARGNQPQHF,TGTGCCAGCAGGTCCGGGACCGCTCGCGGCAATCAGCCCCAGCATTTT
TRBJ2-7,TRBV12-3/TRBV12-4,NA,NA,CASKITGGEQYF,TGTGCCAGCAAAATCACAGGCGGCGAGCAGTACTTC
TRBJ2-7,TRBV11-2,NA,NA,CASSLNRPGGQYF,TGTGCCAGCAGCTTAAACCGACCCGGGGGGCAGTACTTC
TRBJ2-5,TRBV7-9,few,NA,CASSLEEAQGTQYF,TGTGCCAGCAGCTTAGAGGAGGCGCAAGGGACCCAGTACTTC
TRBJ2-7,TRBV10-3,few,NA,CAISDAAYEQYF,TGTGCCATCAGTGATGCAGCCTACGAGCAGTACTTC
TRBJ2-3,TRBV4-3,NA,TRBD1,CASSQRTGGEDTQYF,TGCGCCAGCAGCCAAAGGACAGGGGGCGAAGATACGCAGTATTTT
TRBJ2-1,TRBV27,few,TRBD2,CASTPGGGFNEQFF,TGTGCCAGCACCCCCGGGGGAGGGTTCAATGAGCAGTTCTTC
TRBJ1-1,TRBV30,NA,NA,CAWSLKGGTEAFF,TGTGCCTGGAGCCTCAAGGGGGGAACTGAAGCTTTCTTT
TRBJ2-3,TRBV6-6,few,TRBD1,CASRHIPGTGRTDTQYF,TGTGCCAGCAGGCACATCCCCGGGACAGGACGCACAGATACGCAGTATTTT
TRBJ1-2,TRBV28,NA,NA,CASTLGYGYTF,TGTGCCAGCACCCTAGGCTATGGCTACACCTTC
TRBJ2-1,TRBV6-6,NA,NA,CASSYTSGTRNEQFF,TGTGCCAGCAGTTACACGTCCGGGACAAGGAATGAGCAGTTCTTC
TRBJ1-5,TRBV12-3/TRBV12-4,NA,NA,CASRFEGKELTQHF,TGTGCCAGCCGATTTGAGGGGAAGGAGTTGACCCAGCATTTT
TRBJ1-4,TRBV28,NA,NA,CASSLSGAGEKLFF,TGTGCCAGCAGTTTGTCGGGGGCTGGCGAAAAACTGTTTTTT
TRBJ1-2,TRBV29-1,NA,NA,CSVGPGYTF,TGCAGCGTCGGACCGGGCTACACCTTC
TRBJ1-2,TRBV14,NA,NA,CASSQARQTYGYTF,TGTGCCAGCAGCCAAGCGAGACAGACCTATGGCTACACCTTC
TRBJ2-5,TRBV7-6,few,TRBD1,CASSSRDRGKETQYF,TGTGCCAGCAGCTCCCGGGACAGGGGGAAAGAGACCCAGTACTTC
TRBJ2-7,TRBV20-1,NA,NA,CSANSGALGYEQYF,TGCAGTGCTAATTCTGGGGCTCTGGGCTACGAGCAGTACTTC